The entry below describes one T cell receptor beta chain. Its antigen is unknown. This sample is part of a study of Ad26.COV2.S vaccination and SARS-CoV-2 variants. Clones were read by immunoSEQ multiplex PCR, and TCRdb kept only the in-frame ones, dropping some. The sample yields hundreds of thousands of clones, approximately 92% seen once. Findings and caveats of the study: Researchers cautioned that TCR breadth and depth analyses may have underestimated total T cell responses.

Trimming removed 6 bases from V and 8 bases from J; junction bases left unmatched: 6. The V gene's germline CDR1 is SGHTA and CDR2 FQGNSA. This CDR3 contains 12 residues. Described treatment: 15 to 20 received Ad26.COV2.S at low or high dose, single or two shots; five or six received placebo; per-sample allocation not given. Sampling was performed 63 days after the first vaccine or placebo injection. The receptor's source is a person aged 18-65 years who received the Ad26.COV2.S COVID-19 vaccine or a placebo. Sequenced here: peripheral blood, sampled in a trial of Ad26.COV2.S vaccine versus placebo. The chain links TRBV7-2 to TRBJ1-2; TRBD1 aligns across 7 bases. As DNA, the CDR3 is TGTGCCAGCAGTGGCTTAGGGGGCGGCTACACCTTC. Translation gives CASSGLGGGYTF. Looking up the rest from reference TRBV7-2 and TRBJ1-2 gives the full variable domain: GAGVSQSPSNKVTEKGKDVELRCDPISGHTALYWYRQSLGQGLEFLIYFQGNSAPDKSGLPSDRFSAERTGGSVSTLTIQRTQQEDSAVYLCASSGLGGGYTFGSGTRLTVV.